The rows below give T cell receptor beta chains drawn from one sample of a study of blood T cell repertoires in COVID-19. Data came from immunoSEQ multiplex PCR; TCRdb stores just in-frame clones and leaves some out. This sample yields some 210,000 clones, of which approximately 85% are seen a single time; about 7.3% belongs to the top ten. Sequencing was performed on peripheral blood. These receptors were taken from a woman between 45 and 65 years old with active or convalescent COVID-19. Both conserved end residues are trimmed from each CDR3. A D gene is named only where the DNA matches it firmly.

v_gene	j_gene	d_gene	len	CDR3aa
TRBV6-5	TRBJ1-1	TRBD1	12	ASSYGSGGTEAF
TRBV24-1	TRBJ1-2	-	14	ATSDLNKRRNYGYT
TRBV2	TRBJ1-1	-	12	ASILQEGYTEAF
TRBV10-3	TRBJ2-7	TRBD1	13	AVHRGQGGSYEQY
TRBV7-9	TRBJ2-1	-	12	ASSLSTGDNEQF
TRBV18	TRBJ1-1	-	10	ASSPRQTEAF
TRBV19	TRBJ1-2	TRBD1	11	ASRKNQGGGYT
TRBV5-1	TRBJ2-7	TRBD2	12	ASSSSGSLYEQY
TRBV19	TRBJ2-7	-	10	ASSPQGYEQY
TRBV19	TRBJ1-6	TRBD1	13	ASSHRDRENSPLH
TRBV27	TRBJ1-1	-	12	ASSLRVGNTEAF
TRBV9	TRBJ2-2	TRBD1	12	ASSVGTDPGELF
TRBV29-1	TRBJ1-2	-	11	SVFTGFGYGYT
TRBV27	TRBJ1-5	-	11	ASSRGAAQPQH
TRBV3-1/TRBV3-2	TRBJ1-2	TRBD1	13	ASSQGTGGLYGYT
TRBV7-3	TRBJ1-2	-	10	ASGIQGHGYT
TRBV9	TRBJ2-3	TRBD1	14	ASSPPGQAGTDTQY
TRBV7-3	TRBJ2-3	TRBD2	14	ASSSQSGRAPDTQY
TRBV6-5	TRBJ1-4	TRBD1	13	ASSLYRGSNEKLF
TRBV28	TRBJ1-3	TRBD1	13	ASSPGGISGNTIY